This TCR beta chain was observed in a study of cytomegalovirus exposure and HLA in healthy donors. Overall study: Both the approximately 120 validation repertoires and the roughly 700 first-cohort repertoires used the same platform, as reported by a later analysis.

Study observations and caveats: Most TCR sequences proved rare, with some public TCRs found in many donors. Through in vitro validation, a few CMV-associated chains were shown to be specific for CMV antigens.

TCRdb's copy holds only in-frame clones and misses some; the assay was immunoSEQ multiplex PCR. The table shows around 94,000 clones, with around 96% occurring only once. Worth noting for this clone: Its target is unknown.

The CDR3 contains 16 residues. Trimming cost V 7 bases and J 2 bases, with 18 bases left between them. Germline-derived CDR1 and CDR2 are KGHSH and LQKENI. Material: PBMCs. This sequence joins TRBV18 and TRBJ1-3; D remains ambiguous. The sequence was obtained from a woman younger than 30 in good health and CMV-seronegative. The DNA of the CDR3 is TGTGCCAGCTTACCTACACCGGGGTTTGCTGGAAACACCATATATTTT. Translating it yields CASLPTPGFAGNTIYF.